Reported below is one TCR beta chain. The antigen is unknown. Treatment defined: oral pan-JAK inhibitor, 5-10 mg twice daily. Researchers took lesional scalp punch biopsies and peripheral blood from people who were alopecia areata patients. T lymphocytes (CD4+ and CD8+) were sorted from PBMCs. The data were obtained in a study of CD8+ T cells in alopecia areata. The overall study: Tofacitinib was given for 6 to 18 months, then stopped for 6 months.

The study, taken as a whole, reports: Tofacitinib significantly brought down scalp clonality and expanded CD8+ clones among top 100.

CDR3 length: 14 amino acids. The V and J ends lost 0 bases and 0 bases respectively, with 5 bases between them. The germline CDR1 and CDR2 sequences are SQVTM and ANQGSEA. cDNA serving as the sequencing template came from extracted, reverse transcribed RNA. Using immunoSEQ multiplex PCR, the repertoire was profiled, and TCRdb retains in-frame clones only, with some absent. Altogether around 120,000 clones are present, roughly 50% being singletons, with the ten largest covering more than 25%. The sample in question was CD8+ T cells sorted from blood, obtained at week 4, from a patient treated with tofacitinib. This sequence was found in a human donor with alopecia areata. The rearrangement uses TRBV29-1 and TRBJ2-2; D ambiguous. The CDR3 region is CSVEDGSNTGELFF. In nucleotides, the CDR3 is TGCAGCGTTGAAGATGGATCGAACACCGGGGAGCTGTTTTTT.